This is a list of T cell receptor beta chains from one sample in a study of blood T cell repertoires in COVID-19. Profiling relied on immunoSEQ multiplex PCR, and the TCRdb table lists in-frame clones only, not all of them. The sample consists of 25,000 to 35,000 clones, approximately 80% of them appearing once. Specimen: peripheral blood. The receptors were gathered from a man aged 70 or older with active COVID-19. CDR3s include the opening cysteine and the closing phenylalanine or tryptophan. A D gene is named only where the DNA matches it firmly. Clone size appears in some rows only: once, few, many, or a class for an expanded clone.

j_gene: TRBJ1-2; v_gene: TRBV18; d_gene: TRBD1; abundance: -; CDR3nt: TGTGCCAGCTCACCATCCGACAGGGGTGATGGCTATGGCTACACCTTC; CDR3aa: CASSPSDRGDGYGYTF
j_gene: TRBJ2-3; v_gene: TRBV4-2; d_gene: -; abundance: -; CDR3nt: TGTGCCAGCAGCCAAGATGCGGCGAGGGTCACAGATACGCAGTATTTT; CDR3aa: CASSQDAARVTDTQYF
j_gene: TRBJ1-3; v_gene: TRBV18; d_gene: TRBD1; abundance: -; CDR3nt: TGTGCCAGCTCGCCGGGACAGGGATGGAGCCTGAGCACCATATATTTT; CDR3aa: CASSPGQGWSLSTIYF
j_gene: TRBJ2-1; v_gene: TRBV7-3; d_gene: -; abundance: few; CDR3nt: TGTGCCAGCAGCTTAATGAGTGGTGCGGGGTCGGGGGTTGAGCAGTTCTTC; CDR3aa: CASSLMSGAGSGVEQFF
j_gene: TRBJ2-3; v_gene: TRBV5-6; d_gene: -; abundance: -; CDR3nt: TGTGCCAGCAGCGAGATAGGACAAAAAGTTCCAGATACGCAGTATTTT; CDR3aa: CASSEIGQKVPDTQYF
j_gene: TRBJ2-7; v_gene: TRBV19; d_gene: TRBD1; abundance: few; CDR3nt: TGTGCCAGAGACATCCGGGGACAGAGTTACGAGCAGTACTTC; CDR3aa: CARDIRGQSYEQYF
j_gene: TRBJ1-5; v_gene: TRBV28; d_gene: -; abundance: -; CDR3nt: TGTGCCAGCGGGAGGTTAAGCAATCAGCCCCAGCATTTT; CDR3aa: CASGRLSNQPQHF
j_gene: TRBJ2-7; v_gene: TRBV2; d_gene: TRBD2; abundance: few; CDR3nt: TGTGCCAGCAGTGAAAGGACTAGCGCTTTTACCTACGAGCAGTACTTC; CDR3aa: CASSERTSAFTYEQYF
j_gene: TRBJ2-1; v_gene: TRBV24-1; d_gene: -; abundance: -; CDR3nt: TGTGCCACCAGTGATAACCTTAGGGGCCGGTACAATGAGCAGTTCTTC; CDR3aa: CATSDNLRGRYNEQFF
j_gene: TRBJ1-2; v_gene: TRBV27; d_gene: -; abundance: -; CDR3nt: TGTGCCAGCAGTTTATTTGGACGGGATCGGGGCTACACCTTC; CDR3aa: CASSLFGRDRGYTF
j_gene: TRBJ2-4; v_gene: TRBV4-1; d_gene: -; abundance: -; CDR3nt: TGCGCCAGCAGCCAAGTCATAATAGGGGTAGCCAAAAACATTCAGTACTTC; CDR3aa: CASSQVIIGVAKNIQYF
j_gene: TRBJ2-3; v_gene: TRBV2; d_gene: -; abundance: few; CDR3nt: TGTGCCAGCAGTGAACAGGCAGAGACAGATACGCAGTATTTT; CDR3aa: CASSEQAETDTQYF
j_gene: TRBJ1-4; v_gene: TRBV4-2; d_gene: -; abundance: -; CDR3nt: TGTGCCAGCAGCCAGACGGCGGGGGCAACTAATGAAAAACTGTTTTTT; CDR3aa: CASSQTAGATNEKLFF
j_gene: TRBJ2-2; v_gene: TRBV6-4; d_gene: TRBD1; abundance: -; CDR3nt: TGTGCCAGCAGTGACTCCCCACAGGGGGCCGGGGAGCTGTTTTTT; CDR3aa: CASSDSPQGAGELFF
j_gene: TRBJ1-1; v_gene: TRBV5-4; d_gene: -; abundance: -; CDR3nt: TGTGCCAGCAGCCTGGGACATATAAACACTGAAGCTTTCTTT; CDR3aa: CASSLGHINTEAFF
j_gene: TRBJ1-2; v_gene: TRBV5-5; d_gene: TRBD1; abundance: -; CDR3nt: TGTGCCAGCAGCTCCGGGGGACAGGGTAACTATGGCTACACCTTC; CDR3aa: CASSSGGQGNYGYTF
j_gene: TRBJ1-1; v_gene: TRBV6-1; d_gene: -; abundance: -; CDR3nt: TGTGCCAGCATTGAAAGCGTTCTGAACACTGAAGCTTTCTTT; CDR3aa: CASIESVLNTEAFF
j_gene: TRBJ2-1; v_gene: TRBV3-1/TRBV3-2; d_gene: TRBD2; abundance: -; CDR3nt: TGTGCCAGCAGCCATAGGGCGGGAGGCAATGAGCAGTTCTTC; CDR3aa: CASSHRAGGNEQFF
j_gene: TRBJ2-7; v_gene: TRBV9; d_gene: TRBD1; abundance: -; CDR3nt: TGTGCCAGCAGCGTAGCCCCGGGACAGACCTACGAGCAGTACTTC; CDR3aa: CASSVAPGQTYEQYF
j_gene: TRBJ2-7; v_gene: TRBV5-1; d_gene: -; abundance: -; CDR3nt: TGCGCCAGCAGCTTTTCCCCGGGAACCTACGAGCAGTACTTC; CDR3aa: CASSFSPGTYEQYF
j_gene: TRBJ2-3; v_gene: TRBV6-5; d_gene: -; abundance: -; CDR3nt: TGTGCCAGCAGTTCCACCTCTAGAGATACGCAGTATTTT; CDR3aa: CASSSTSRDTQYF